These 16 T cell receptor beta chains originate from one sample sequenced in a study of glioma-infiltrating T cells. Amplification of TCR alpha and beta CDR3 regions from RNA used iRepertoire nested multiplex PCR. TCRdb passed the multiplex PCR reads through MiXCR, listing each CDR3 protein once. Among approximately 120,000 distinct CDR3 sequences listed, less than 30% were seen once. The sample was glioma tissue, nonneoplastic brain tissue, or PBMCs (not recorded which). The source is a human donor with low-grade glioma or glioblastoma, undergoing nonglioma brain surgery, or in good health (not recorded which).

This clonotype was counted at least ten times. The V gene is TRBV6-6, the J gene TRBJ2-5, with unresolved D. The CDR3 sequence is 14 residues long. Trimming stripped 0 bases from V and 1 base from J, with 6 bases between. Germline CDR1 is MNHNY and CDR2 is SVGAGI (reference sequence). This CDR3 reads CASSYSTTQETQYF. The CDR3 DNA is TGTGCCAGCAGTTACTCAACAACCCAAGAGACCCAGTACTTC.

This clonotype was counted many times. V usage is TRBV20-1 and J usage is TRBJ1-1, with D perhaps TRBD1 (5 bases). V was clipped by 0 bases and J by 7 bases, with 15 bases between them. The CDR3 contains 14 residues. Germline V gene data show CDR1 as DFQATT and CDR2 as SNEGSKA (reference sequence). Here the CDR3 reads CSARDPRGRDEAFF. CDR3 bases: TGCAGTGCTAGAGATCCGCGGGGACGCGATGAAGCTTTCTTT.

The gene calls are TRBV29-1 and TRBJ1-2; 9 bases are shared with TRBD1. This CDR3 spans 13 amino acids. The trim removed 7 bases at V and 1 base at J, leaving 4 bases unmatched. Germline V lookup: CDR1 SQVTM, CDR2 ANQGSEA. CDR3 region: CSAGTGFNYGYTF. The CDR3 DNA is TGCAGCGCCGGGACAGGGTTTAACTATGGCTACACCTTC.

V usage is TRBV27 and J usage is TRBJ2-1; 8 positions agree with TRBD2. V shed 3 bases and J 0 bases; nucleotides not matched to a gene: 10. The CDR3 has 18 residues. CDR1 and CDR2 from the germline V gene are MNHEY and SMNVEV (reference sequence). The CDR3 coding sequence is TGTGCCAGCAGTTTTTTAGTCTCCAGCGGGAGCTCCTACAATGAGCAGTTCTTC. Protein product: CASSFLVSSGSSYNEQFF.

Many counts were recorded for this clonotype. The rearrangement uses TRBV20-1 and TRBJ2-1; tentative D call: TRBD2 (6 bases). Per the germline V gene, CDR1 is DFQATT and CDR2 is SNEGSKA (reference sequence). V lost 1 base and J 2 bases, leaving 12 bases between the germline ends. The CDR3 has 15 amino acids. The CDR3 DNA is TGCAGTGCTAGAGCTACTAGCAAGACCTACAATGAGCAGTTCTTC. It codes for CSARATSKTYNEQFF.

This clonotype appeared a few times. The genes are TRBV12-5 and TRBJ2-2; 11 bases are shared with TRBD1. CDR1 and CDR2 from the germline V gene are LGHNT and FRNRAP. V lost 2 bases and J lost 5; bases outside the gene matches: 7. This CDR3 has 17 amino acids. This chain's CDR3 is CASGLSRTGGATGELFF. The CDR3 DNA follows: TGTGCTAGTGGTTTGTCCCGGACAGGGGGCGCAACCGGGGAGCTGTTTTTT. Drawing the rest from reference TRBV12-5 and TRBJ2-2, the complete variable domain is DARVTQTPRHKVTEMGQEVTMRCQPILGHNTVFWYRQTMMQGLELLAYFRNRAPLDDSGMPKDRFSAEMPDATLATLKIQPSEPRDSAVYFCASGLSRTGGATGELFFGEGSRLTVL.

This clonotype has ten or more counts. V gene TRBV20-1 combines with J gene TRBJ2-7; 7 bases agree with TRBD1. Germline lookup yields CDR1 DFQATT and CDR2 SNEGSKA (reference sequence). The CDR3 runs 13 residues. V shed 6 bases, J shed 1 base, and the junction held 6 bases outside the gene matches. The CDR3: CSATTGISYEQYF. As DNA, the CDR3 is TGCAGTGCGACGACAGGGATTTCCTACGAGCAGTACTTC.

The chain has TRBV7-2 and TRBJ2-3; TRBD2 matches 9 bases. Germline V CDR1 and CDR2: SGHTA, FQGNSA. The CDR3 is 15 residues long. V lost 1 base, J lost 6 bases, and 5 bases stayed unmatched. CDR3 amino acids: CASSLVAGGWDTQYF. The CDR3, as DNA: TGTGCCAGCAGCTTAGTTGCGGGAGGGTGGGATACGCAGTATTTT.

This clonotype was detected many times. The V and J genes are TRBV20-1 and TRBJ2-1; TRBD1 or TRBD2 may be the D gene (5 bases each). The CDR3 is 14 amino acids. Per the germline V gene, CDR1 is DFQATT and CDR2 is SNEGSKA (reference sequence). V lost 3 bases and J 6 bases, leaving 15 bases between the germline ends. The CDR3 bases are TGCAGTGCTAGCTTGAGGGGACGGAGCAATGAGCAGTTCTTC. It is translated as CSASLRGRSNEQFF.

V and J are TRBV5-1 and TRBJ2-7; TRBD1 matches at 10 bases. Germline V gene lookup returns CDR1 SGHRS and CDR2 YFSETQ. CDR3 length: 17 amino acids. V was pared by 6 bases and J by 4 bases, with 16 bases of the junction left unmatched. CDR3 coding DNA: TGCGCCAGCAACCAAACCCCTATAGGGACAGGGGAGTACGAGCAGTACTTC. This gives the protein CASNQTPIGTGEYEQYF.

This clonotype was seen repeatedly, ten times or more. This sequence joins TRBV4-2 and TRBJ1-3; TRBD1 might be the D (6 bases). The CDR3 is 15 residues long. Germline CDR1 reads LGHNA; CDR2 reads YNFKEQ. V lost 5 bases, J lost 2 bases, and 13 bases lay in between. The CDR3 loop reads CASSVGGPAGNTIYF. The CDR3 bases are TGTGCCAGCAGCGTCGGGGGGCCAGCTGGAAACACCATATATTTT.

This chain links TRBV30 with TRBJ2-5; D unresolved. CDR1 is GTSNPN, CDR2 SVGIG, per germline (reference sequence). V lost 0 bases to trimming and J lost 3 bases, with 11 bases between them. There are 14 residues in the CDR3. CDR3 bases: TGTGCCTGGAGTGTTGGGCCTATGGAAGAGACCCAGTACTTC. Encoded protein: CAWSVGPMEETQYF.

This clonotype appeared many times. The V call is TRBV6-1, the J call TRBJ1-1, with TRBD1 identical over 11 bases. Germline CDR1 reads MNHNS; CDR2 reads SASEGT. V dropped 6 bases and J dropped 4; count of bases not matched to a gene: 10. The CDR3 consists of 16 residues. Here the CDR3 DNA reads TGTGCCAGCAGACGGCCGACCGGGACAGGGGGCACTGAAGCTTTCTTT. This sequence encodes CASRRPTGTGGTEAFF.

This clonotype was seen at least ten times. This chain joins TRBV6-2 or TRBV6-3 and TRBJ2-3; a possible D gene is TRBD1 (5 bases). This CDR3 spans 16 amino acids. Germline V gene lookup returns CDR1 MNHEY and CDR2 SVGEGT. V dropped 6 bases and J dropped 5 bases, with 21 bases sitting between them. The CDR3, as DNA: TGTGCCAGCAGCCTTATCGACAGTGTCGAGGAAGATACGCAGTATTTT. Translating it yields CASSLIDSVEEDTQYF.

This clonotype was seen repeatedly, ten times or more. The chain links TRBV20-1 to TRBJ1-5; possibly TRBD1 for D (5 bases). CDR3 length: 16 residues. CDR1 and CDR2 from the germline V gene are DFQATT and SNEGSKA (reference sequence). V was clipped by 0 bases and J by 1 base, with 13 bases between them. CDR3 DNA: TGCAGTGCTAGAGATAAAAGGGACCTAAGCAATCAGCCCCAGCATTTT. Amino acids: CSARDKRDLSNQPQHF.

This clonotype was seen at least ten times. The chain carries TRBV6-2 or TRBV6-3 and TRBJ2-1; 8 nucleotides match TRBD2. Germline V gene lookup returns CDR1 MNHEY and CDR2 SVGEGT. The CDR3 consists of 16 residues. The trim removed 6 bases at V and 4 bases at J, leaving 11 bases unmatched. The CDR3 region has the DNA TGTGCCAGCAGCCACGGCATAGCGGGACGATACAATGAGCAGTTCTTC. Protein: CASSHGIAGRYNEQFF.